This T cell receptor beta chain was sequenced for a study of shared clonotypes between healthy human individuals. Notes on the study in general: Deeper or shallower sequencing was expected to change how clonotypes are shared among donors. Generation probabilities of non-shared clonotypes were lower (relative to those shared by all four donors). Between a handful of donors, naive CD4 clonotypes were shared at a level of about 5.3%.

Samples underwent the assay at deep level. TCRdb's table, derived via immunoSEQ multiplex PCR, lists solely in-frame clones and lacks some. The sample has about 980,000 clones; over 60% are singletons. Germline V CDR1 and CDR2: KGHSH, LQKENI. The CDR3 runs 13 residues. The V gene lost 9 bases and the J gene lost 4 bases, with 16 bases spanning the gap. Details on this clone: Its antigen is as yet unknown.

The TCR originated in a man between 18 and 29 years old in good health. Sequences were obtained from memory CD4+ T cells sorted from blood. As to subset: CD45RA-negative fraction. The chain recombines TRBV18 with TRBJ2-7; maybe TRBD1 (6 bases). The CDR3 DNA sequence: TGTGCCAGTAAACAGGGTGGTGCGTACGAGCAGTACTTC. This codes for CASKQGGAYEQYF.